A single sample gave rise to the 2 T cell receptor beta chains below, sequenced in a study of cytomegalovirus exposure and HLA in healthy donors. PCR was performed using 60 Vbeta and 13 Jbeta primers. This table comes from immunoSEQ multiplex PCR, and its TCRdb copy is limited to in-frame clones, with some not included. The table has over 200,000 clones, about three quarters seen once. What was sequenced was PBMCs. These receptors were taken from a woman aged 55-70 years in good health and CMV-seropositive.

The chain carries TRBV30 and TRBJ2-2, with no clear D. The CDR3 contains 14 residues. Trimming took 0 bases from V and 4 from J, leaving 9 bases between them. CDR1 and CDR2 from the germline V gene are GTSNPN and SVGIG (reference sequence). The CDR3 coding sequence is TGTGCCTGGAGTGTACTGCCATCCACCGGGGAGCTGTTTTTT. It translates to CAWSVLPSTGELFF.

This chain links TRBV7-8 with TRBJ1-4, with 9 positions matching TRBD1. V was pared by 5 bases and J by 8 bases, with 6 bases of the junction left unmatched. CDR1 and CDR2 from the germline V gene are SGHVS and FQNEAQ. The CDR3 sequence is 14 residues long. The CDR3 reads CASSRGQGVEKLFF. CDR3 nucleotide sequence: TGTGCCAGCAGCCGGGGACAGGGCGTAGAAAAACTGTTTTTT.